This T cell receptor (beta chain) was sequenced during a study of T cells in Graves' hyperthyroidism and ophthalmopathy. The CDR3 regions of TCR beta were amplified from RNA transcripts. HTBI primers were used for first-round RT-PCR of the TCR CDR3. Via MiXCR, TCRdb re-called the multiplex PCR reads, giving one row per CDR3 protein. The table includes 350,000 to 400,000 distinct CDR3 sequences, 14% detected once. Patients aged 18 to 65 had newly diagnosed hyperthyroidism of under 2 months' duration. Using around 10 ml of fresh peripheral blood, PBMCs were prepared. CDR3 length: 15 residues. CDR1 and CDR2 from the germline V gene are KGHSH and LQKENI. With 2 bases removed from V and 1 base from J, the gap between germline ends came to 8 bases.

The receptor was isolated from a woman aged 60 to 75 with Graves' hyperthyroidism. Sequencing input: blood. This chain connects TRBV18 to TRBJ2-2; D ambiguous. The CDR3 sequence is CASSPASRNTGELFF. The CDR3 DNA reads TGTGCCAGCTCACCAGCGTCGAGGAACACCGGGGAGCTGTTTTTT. The whole variable domain, filled in from reference TRBV18 and TRBJ2-2, reads NAGVMQNPRHLVRRRGQEARLRCSPMKGHSHVYWYRQLPEEGLKFMVYLQKENIIDESGMPKERFSAEFPKEGPSILRIQQVVRGDSAAYFCASSPASRNTGELFFGEGSRLTVL.